This T cell receptor beta chain was profiled in a study of blood T cell repertoires in COVID-19. Cohort assignment relied on participant-reported clinical history. The study recruited exposed participants who had met a COVID-19 case within 2 weeks before entry. Germline V lookup: CDR1 SGHRS, CDR2 YFSETQ. Trimming at V came to 2 bases and at J to 4 bases, leaving 8 bases not matched to a gene. This CDR3 is 16 amino acids long. Per the original methods: Amplification of reference gene primers was used by the study to estimate nucleated cell counts. Using immunoSEQ multiplex PCR, the repertoire was profiled, and TCRdb retains in-frame clones only, with some absent. D and trimming come from the DNA, and the V and J calls and clone size come from that table. This sample has about 150,000 clones, with over 80% found just once.

The sequenced sample was PBMCs or T cells enriched from blood (not recorded which). This receptor was obtained from a man in his 70s who had been exposed to COVID-19. The chain recombines TRBV5-1 with TRBJ2-2; 7 bases are a match to TRBD2. The DNA of the CDR3 is TGCGCCAGCAGCTTTCGGGGGGACGGACGCACCGGGGAGCTGTTTTTT. Translation: CASSFRGDGRTGELFF.